The clone carrying this T cell receptor beta chain was counted a few times. The J segment lost 7 bases and the V segment lost 5 bases, leaving 6 bases of the junction unmatched. The CDR3 has 13 amino acids. These data come from a study of blood T cell repertoires in COVID-19. Sequencing used immunoSEQ multiplex PCR; TCRdb keeps in-frame clones, though not all of them. Of about 230,000 clones listed, around 85% are singletons. The V gene is TRBV12-3 or TRBV12-4, the J gene TRBJ2-7; 9 bases are shared with TRBD1. Sequencing was performed on peripheral blood. The source of this sequence is a woman of 80 years or more with acute or convalescent COVID-19. The CDR3 DNA reads TGTGCCAGCAGTCGGACAGGGGAGGGGGAGCAGTACTTC. This translates into CASSRTGEGEQYF.